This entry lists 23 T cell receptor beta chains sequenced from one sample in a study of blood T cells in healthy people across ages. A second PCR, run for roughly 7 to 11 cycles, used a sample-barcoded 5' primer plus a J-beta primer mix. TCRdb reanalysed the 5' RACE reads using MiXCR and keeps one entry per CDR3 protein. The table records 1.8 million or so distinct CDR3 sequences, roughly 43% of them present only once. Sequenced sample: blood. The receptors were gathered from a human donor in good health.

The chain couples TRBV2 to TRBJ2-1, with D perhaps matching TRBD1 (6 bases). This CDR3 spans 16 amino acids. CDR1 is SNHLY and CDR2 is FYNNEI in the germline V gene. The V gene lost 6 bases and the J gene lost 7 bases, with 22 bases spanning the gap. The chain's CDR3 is CASRGTLSSRVNEQFF. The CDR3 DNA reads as TGTGCCAGCAGGGGGACACTATCCTCTAGGGTGAATGAGCAGTTCTTC.

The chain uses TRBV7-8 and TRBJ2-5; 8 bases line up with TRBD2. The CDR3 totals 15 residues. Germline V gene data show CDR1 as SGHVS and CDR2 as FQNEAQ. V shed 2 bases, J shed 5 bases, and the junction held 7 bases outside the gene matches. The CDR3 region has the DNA TGTGCCAGCAGCTTATGGCGGGGGGTCGAGGAGACCCAGTACTTC. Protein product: CASSLWRGVEETQYF.

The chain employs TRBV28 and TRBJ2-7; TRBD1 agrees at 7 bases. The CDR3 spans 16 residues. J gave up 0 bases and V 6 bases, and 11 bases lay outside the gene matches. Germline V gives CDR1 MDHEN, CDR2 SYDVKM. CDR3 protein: CASRRLPTGSSYEQYF. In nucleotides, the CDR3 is TGTGCCAGCAGACGATTGCCGACAGGGAGCTCCTACGAGCAGTACTTC.

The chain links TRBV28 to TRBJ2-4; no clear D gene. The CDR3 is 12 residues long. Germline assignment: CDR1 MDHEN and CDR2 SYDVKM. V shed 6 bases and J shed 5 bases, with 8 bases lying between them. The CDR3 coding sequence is TGTGCCAGCAGGGTGGCGGAAAACATTCAGTACTTC. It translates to CASRVAENIQYF.

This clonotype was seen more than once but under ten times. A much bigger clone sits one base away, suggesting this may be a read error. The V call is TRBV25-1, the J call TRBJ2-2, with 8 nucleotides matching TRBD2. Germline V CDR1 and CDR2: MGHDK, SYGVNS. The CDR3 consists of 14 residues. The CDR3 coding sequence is TGTGCCGGCAGCGGGGGTTACGTGACCGGGGAGCTGTTTTTT. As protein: CAGSGGYVTGELFF.

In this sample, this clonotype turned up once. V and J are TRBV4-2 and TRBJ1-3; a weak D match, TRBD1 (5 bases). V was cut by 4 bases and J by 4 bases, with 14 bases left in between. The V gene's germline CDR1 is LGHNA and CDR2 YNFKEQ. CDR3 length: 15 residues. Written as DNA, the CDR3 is TGTGCCAGCAGCCTGTCGGGACCCGTGGGAAACACCATATATTTT. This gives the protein CASSLSGPVGNTIYF.

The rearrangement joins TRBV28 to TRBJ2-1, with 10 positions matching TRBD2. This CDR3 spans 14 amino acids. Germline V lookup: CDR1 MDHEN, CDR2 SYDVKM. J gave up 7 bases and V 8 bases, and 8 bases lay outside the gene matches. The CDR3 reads CASWEAGGQNEQFF. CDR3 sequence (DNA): TGTGCCAGCTGGGAAGCGGGGGGGCAAAATGAGCAGTTCTTC.

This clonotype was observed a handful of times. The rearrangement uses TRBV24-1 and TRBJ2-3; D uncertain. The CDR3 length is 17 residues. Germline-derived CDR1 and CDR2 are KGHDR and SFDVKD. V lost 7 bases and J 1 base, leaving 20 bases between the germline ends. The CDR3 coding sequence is TGTGCCACCAGCGCCCCCTCGAAAGGTGTAGGCACAGATACGCAGTATTTT. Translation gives CATSAPSKGVGTDTQYF.

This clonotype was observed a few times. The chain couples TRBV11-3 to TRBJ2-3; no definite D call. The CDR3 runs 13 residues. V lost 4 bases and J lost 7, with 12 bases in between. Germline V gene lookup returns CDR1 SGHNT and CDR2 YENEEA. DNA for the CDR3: TGTGCCAGCAGCTCAGCCATCCGGAATACGCAGTATTTT. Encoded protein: CASSSAIRNTQYF.

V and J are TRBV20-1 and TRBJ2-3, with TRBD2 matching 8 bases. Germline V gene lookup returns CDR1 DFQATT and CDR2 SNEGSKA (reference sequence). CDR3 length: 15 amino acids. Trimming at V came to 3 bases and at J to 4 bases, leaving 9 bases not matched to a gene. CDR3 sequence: CSASGGALRADTQYF. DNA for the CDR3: TGCAGTGCTAGCGGGGGGGCCCTTCGCGCAGATACGCAGTATTTT.

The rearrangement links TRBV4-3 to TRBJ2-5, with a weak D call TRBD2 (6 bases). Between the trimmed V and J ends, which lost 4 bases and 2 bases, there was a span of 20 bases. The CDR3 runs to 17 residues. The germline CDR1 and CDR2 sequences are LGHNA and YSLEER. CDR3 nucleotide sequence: TGCGCCAGCAGCCCACGGGGCTTCGGGAGAGGACAAGAGACCCAGTACTTC. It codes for CASSPRGFGRGQETQYF.

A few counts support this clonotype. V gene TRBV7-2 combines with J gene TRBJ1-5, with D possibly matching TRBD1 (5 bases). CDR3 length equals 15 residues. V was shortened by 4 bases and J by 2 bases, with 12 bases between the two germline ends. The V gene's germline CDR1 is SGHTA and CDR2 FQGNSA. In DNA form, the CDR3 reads TGTGCCAGCAGCTCAGGGTATACGGGCAATCAGCCCCAGCATTTT. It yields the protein CASSSGYTGNQPQHF.

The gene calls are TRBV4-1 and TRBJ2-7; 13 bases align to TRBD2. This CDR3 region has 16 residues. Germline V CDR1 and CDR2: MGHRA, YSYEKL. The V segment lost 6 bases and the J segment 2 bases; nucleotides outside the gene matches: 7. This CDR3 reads CASRSTTSGGAYEQYF. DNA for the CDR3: TGCGCCAGCAGATCGACTACTAGCGGGGGGGCCTACGAGCAGTACTTC.

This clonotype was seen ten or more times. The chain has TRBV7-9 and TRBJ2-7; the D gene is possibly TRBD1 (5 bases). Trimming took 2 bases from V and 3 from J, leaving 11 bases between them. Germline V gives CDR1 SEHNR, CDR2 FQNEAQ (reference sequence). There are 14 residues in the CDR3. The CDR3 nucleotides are TGTGCCAGCAGCTTACCCGACAGAGACTACGAGCAGTACTTC. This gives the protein CASSLPDRDYEQYF.

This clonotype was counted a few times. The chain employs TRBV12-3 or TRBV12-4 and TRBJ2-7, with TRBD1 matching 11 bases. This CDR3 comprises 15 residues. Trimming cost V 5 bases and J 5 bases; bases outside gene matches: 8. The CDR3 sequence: CASSPPGTGGHEQYF. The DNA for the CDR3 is TGTGCCAGCAGTCCTCCGGGGACAGGGGGTCACGAGCAGTACTTC.

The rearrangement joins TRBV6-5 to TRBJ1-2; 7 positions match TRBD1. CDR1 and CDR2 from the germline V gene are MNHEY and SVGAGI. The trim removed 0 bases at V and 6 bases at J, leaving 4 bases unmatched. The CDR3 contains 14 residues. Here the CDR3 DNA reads TGTGCCAGCAGTTACTCCACAGGGGAGAATGGCTACACCTTC. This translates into CASSYSTGENGYTF.

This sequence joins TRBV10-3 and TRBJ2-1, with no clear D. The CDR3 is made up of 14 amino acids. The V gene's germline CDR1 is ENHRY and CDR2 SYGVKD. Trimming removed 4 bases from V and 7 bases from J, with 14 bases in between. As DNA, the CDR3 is TGTGCCATCAGTGTAACATGGGTAGGGAATGAGCAGTTCTTC. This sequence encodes CAISVTWVGNEQFF.

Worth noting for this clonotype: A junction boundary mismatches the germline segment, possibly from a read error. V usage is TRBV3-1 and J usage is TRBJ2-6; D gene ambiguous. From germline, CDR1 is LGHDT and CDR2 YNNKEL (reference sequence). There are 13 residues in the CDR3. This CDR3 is CASNQAGANVLTF. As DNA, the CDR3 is TGTGCCAGCAACCAAGCTGGGGCCAACGTCCTGACTTTC. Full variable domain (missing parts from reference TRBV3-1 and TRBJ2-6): DTAVSQTPKYLVTQMGNDKSIKCEQNLGHDTMYWYKQDSKKFLKIMFSYNNKELIINETVPNRFSPKSPDKAHLNLHINSLELGDSAVYFCASNQAGANVLTFGAGSRLTVL.

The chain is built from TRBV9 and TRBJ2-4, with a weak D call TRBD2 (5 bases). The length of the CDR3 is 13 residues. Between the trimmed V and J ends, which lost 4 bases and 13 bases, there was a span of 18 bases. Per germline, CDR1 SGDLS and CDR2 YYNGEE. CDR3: CASSRGGSIGQYF. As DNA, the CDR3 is TGTGCCAGCAGCCGAGGTGGGAGTATCGGGCAGTACTTC.

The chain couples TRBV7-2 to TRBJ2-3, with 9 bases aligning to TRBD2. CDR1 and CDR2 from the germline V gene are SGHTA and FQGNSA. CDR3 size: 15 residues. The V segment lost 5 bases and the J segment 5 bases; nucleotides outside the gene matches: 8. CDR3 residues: CASSPSGGSLDTQYF. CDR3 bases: TGTGCCAGCAGCCCGAGCGGGGGGTCTCTAGATACGCAGTATTTT.

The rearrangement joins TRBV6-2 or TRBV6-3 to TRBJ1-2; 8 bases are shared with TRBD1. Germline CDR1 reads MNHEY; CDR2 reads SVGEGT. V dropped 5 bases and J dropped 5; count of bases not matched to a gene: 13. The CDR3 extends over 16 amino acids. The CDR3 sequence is CASSRPIGQGNYGYTF. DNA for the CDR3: TGTGCCAGCAGTCGCCCTATCGGACAGGGAAATTATGGCTACACCTTC.

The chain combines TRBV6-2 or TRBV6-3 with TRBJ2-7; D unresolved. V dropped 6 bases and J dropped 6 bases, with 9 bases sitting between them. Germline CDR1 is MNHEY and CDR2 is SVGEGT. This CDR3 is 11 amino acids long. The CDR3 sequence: CASSEYPEQYF. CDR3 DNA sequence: TGTGCCAGCAGCGAATATCCCGAGCAGTACTTC.

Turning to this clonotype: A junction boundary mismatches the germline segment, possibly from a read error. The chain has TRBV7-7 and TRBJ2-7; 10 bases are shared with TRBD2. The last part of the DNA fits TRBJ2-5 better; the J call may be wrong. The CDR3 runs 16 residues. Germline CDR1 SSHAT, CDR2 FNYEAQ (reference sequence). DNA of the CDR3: TGTGCTAGCAGCCCCCCCCAGCGGGGGGGGTTAGAGACCCAGTACTTC. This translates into CASSPPQRGGLETQYF.